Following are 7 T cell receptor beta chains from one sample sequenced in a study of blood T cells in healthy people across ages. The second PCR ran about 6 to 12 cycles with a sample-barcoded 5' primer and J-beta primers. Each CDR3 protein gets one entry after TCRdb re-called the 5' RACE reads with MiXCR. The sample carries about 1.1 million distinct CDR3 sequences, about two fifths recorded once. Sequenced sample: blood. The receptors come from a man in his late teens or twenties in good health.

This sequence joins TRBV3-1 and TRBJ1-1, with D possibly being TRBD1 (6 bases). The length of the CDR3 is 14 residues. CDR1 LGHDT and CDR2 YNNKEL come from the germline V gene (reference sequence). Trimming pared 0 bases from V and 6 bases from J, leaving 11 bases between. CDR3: CASSQEGGRSEAFF. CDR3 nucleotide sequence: TGTGCCAGCAGCCAAGAAGGGGGAAGGTCTGAAGCTTTCTTT. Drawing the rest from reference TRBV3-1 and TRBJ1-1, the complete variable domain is DTAVSQTPKYLVTQMGNDKSIKCEQNLGHDTMYWYKQDSKKFLKIMFSYNNKELIINETVPNRFSPKSPDKAHLNLHINSLELGDSAVYFCASSQEGGRSEAFFGQGTRLTVV.

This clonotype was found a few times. The chain's CDR3 is CSAREVAGAGETQYF. The CDR3 region has the DNA TGCAGTGCTAGAGAAGTAGCGGGGGCTGGTGAGACCCAGTACTTC. V usage is TRBV20-1 and J usage is TRBJ2-5; 9 nucleotides match TRBD2. Germline-derived CDR1 and CDR2 are DFQATT and SNEGSKA (reference sequence). V gave up 0 bases and J gave up 5 bases; unmatched junction bases: 7. This CDR3 is built from 15 residues.

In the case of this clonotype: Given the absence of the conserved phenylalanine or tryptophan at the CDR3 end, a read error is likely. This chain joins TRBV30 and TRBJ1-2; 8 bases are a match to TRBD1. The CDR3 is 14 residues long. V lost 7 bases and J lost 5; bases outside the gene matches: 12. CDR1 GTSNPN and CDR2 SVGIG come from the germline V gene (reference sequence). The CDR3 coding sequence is TGTGCCTCAGGGGGCGAGGATGGTCGGTATGGCTACACCTTA. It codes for CASGGEDGRYGYTL.

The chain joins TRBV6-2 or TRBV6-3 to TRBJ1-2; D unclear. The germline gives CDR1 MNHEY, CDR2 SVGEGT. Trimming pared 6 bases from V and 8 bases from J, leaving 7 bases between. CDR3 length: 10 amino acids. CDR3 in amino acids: CASSSPGYTF. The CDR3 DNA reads TGTGCCAGCAGCTCACCGGGCTACACCTTC.

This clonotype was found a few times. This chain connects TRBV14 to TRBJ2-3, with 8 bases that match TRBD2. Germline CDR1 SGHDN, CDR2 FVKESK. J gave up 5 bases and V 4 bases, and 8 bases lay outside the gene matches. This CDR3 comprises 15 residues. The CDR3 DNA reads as TGTGCCAGCAGCCCAGGGACTAGTTCCAAAGATACGCAGTATTTT. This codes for CASSPGTSSKDTQYF.

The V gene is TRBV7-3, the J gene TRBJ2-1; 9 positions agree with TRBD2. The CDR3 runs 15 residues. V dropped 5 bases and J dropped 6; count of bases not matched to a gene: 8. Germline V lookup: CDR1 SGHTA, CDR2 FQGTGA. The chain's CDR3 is CASSRIAGEVNEQFF. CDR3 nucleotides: TGTGCCAGCAGCCGGATAGCGGGGGAGGTCAATGAGCAGTTCTTC.

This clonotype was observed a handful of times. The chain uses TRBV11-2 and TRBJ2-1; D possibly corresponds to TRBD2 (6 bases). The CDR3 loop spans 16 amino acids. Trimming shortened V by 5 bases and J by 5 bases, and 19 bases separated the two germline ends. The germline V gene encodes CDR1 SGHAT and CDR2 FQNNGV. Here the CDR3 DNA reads TGTGCCAGCAGCCGTACGACTAGTTGGGGAGACAATGAGCAGTTCTTC. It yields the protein CASSRTTSWGDNEQFF.